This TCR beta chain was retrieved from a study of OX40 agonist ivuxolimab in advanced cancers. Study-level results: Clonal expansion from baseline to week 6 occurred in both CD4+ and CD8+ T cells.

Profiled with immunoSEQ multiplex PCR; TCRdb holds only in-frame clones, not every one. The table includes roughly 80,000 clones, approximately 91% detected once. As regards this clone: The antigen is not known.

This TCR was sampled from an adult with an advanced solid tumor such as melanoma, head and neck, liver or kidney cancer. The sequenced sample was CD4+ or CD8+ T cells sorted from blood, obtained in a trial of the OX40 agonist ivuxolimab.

CDR3 in DNA: TGTGCCAGCTCACTGTCGGGACAGGGGAATCAGCCCCAGCATTTT. Amino acids: CASSLSGQGNQPQHF. This sequence joins TRBV18 and TRBJ1-5; 10 bases agree with TRBD1. The germline CDR1 and CDR2 sequences are KGHSH and LQKENI. V lost 4 bases to trimming and J lost 4 bases; unmatched junction nucleotides: 4. This CDR3 region has 15 residues. Together with reference TRBV18 and TRBJ1-5, the CDR3 gives the full variable domain: NAGVMQNPRHLVRRRGQEARLRCSPMKGHSHVYWYRQLPEEGLKFMVYLQKENIIDESGMPKERFSAEFPKEGPSILRIQQVVRGDSAAYFCASSLSGQGNQPQHFGDGTRLSIL.